These T cell receptor beta chains were read from a single sample in a study of T-cell reconstitution after alpha-beta-depleted transplantation in children. In TCRdb, the PCR reads were re-called with MiXCR into one record per CDR3 protein. The table shows approximately 290,000 distinct CDR3 sequences, with more than 9% occurring only once. This specimen was peripheral blood, taken 180 days after TCRalphabeta/CD19-depleted stem cell transplant. The receptor source for this set is a male patient aged 2-15 years who had a stem cell transplant for chronic granulomatous disease, so the T cells may come from the graft donor. The CDR3 runs from the conserved cysteine through the conserved F or W. A D gene is named only where the DNA matches it firmly. Some rows have no size entry. The others give once, few or many, or a class for an expanded clone.

CSARDGGPGLPYEQYF	TGCAGTGCTAGAGACGGCGGCCCCGGACTCCCATACGAGCAGTACTTC	TRBJ2-7	NA	few	TRBV20-1
CSAASRDRGSAFF	TGCAGCGCCGCTTCCCGGGACAGGGGATCGGCTTTCTTT	TRBJ1-1	TRBD1	many	TRBV29-1
CSAGTLPIYNTDTQYF	TGCAGTGCTGGTACACTACCCATCTATAACACAGATACGCAGTATTTT	TRBJ2-3	NA	many	TRBV20-1
CASSLLAGGFRETQYF	TGTGCCAGCAGCTTGCTAGCGGGAGGGTTTAGAGAGACCCAGTACTTC	TRBJ2-5	TRBD2	many	TRBV5-6
CATSRGDSTDTQYF	TGTGCCACCAGCAGAGGAGACAGCACAGATACGCAGTATTTT	TRBJ2-3	NA	many	TRBV15
CASTPTSGIGIQYF	TGTGCCAGCACTCCGACTAGCGGGATCGGCATTCAGTACTTC	TRBJ2-4	TRBD2	many	TRBV6-2/TRBV6-3
CASSLDLTSGRDEQFF	TGTGCCAGCAGCTTAGATCTAACTAGCGGGAGGGATGAGCAGTTCTTC	TRBJ2-1	TRBD2	few	TRBV11-3
CASSPTASGGYEQYF	TGTGCCAGCAGTCCGACGGCTAGCGGGGGCTACGAGCAGTACTTC	TRBJ2-7	TRBD2	many	TRBV11-2
CASSPDSHTGELFF	TGTGCCAGCAGTCCGGACAGCCACACCGGGGAGCTGTTTTTT	TRBJ2-2	NA	NA	TRBV2
CASRGTLSNQPQHF	TGTGCCAGCAGGGGGACACTTAGCAATCAGCCCCAGCATTTT	TRBJ1-5	NA	many	TRBV12-3/TRBV12-4
CASSPGTVGDTIYF	TGCGCCAGCAGCCCCGGGACAGTCGGGGACACCATATATTTT	TRBJ1-3	TRBD1	many	TRBV5-1
CASRLPTGHGANVLTF	TGTGCCAGCAGACTACCGACAGGGCACGGGGCCAACGTCCTGACTTTC	TRBJ2-6	TRBD1	many	TRBV28
CASSKWDRAYF	TGTGCCAGCAGTAAATGGGACAGGGCATACTTC	TRBJ2-7	TRBD1	few	TRBV12-3/TRBV12-4
CSAPSGGDWAQYF	TGCAGTGCTCCCTCGGGGGGGGACTGGGCCCAGTACTTC	TRBJ2-5	TRBD2	many	TRBV20-1
CASSLAGGQGGEQYF	TGTGCCAGCAGCTTAGCCGGGGGACAGGGTGGCGAGCAGTACTTC	TRBJ2-7	TRBD1	many	TRBV7-9
CSTGGGNQPQHF	TGCAGTACAGGGGGCGGTAATCAGCCCCAGCATTTT	TRBJ1-5	TRBD1	many	TRBV20-1
CASSPGQGREQYF	TGTGCCAGCAGCCCGGGACAGGGGCGGGAGCAGTACTTC	TRBJ2-7	TRBD1	many	TRBV7-2
CASSVDGFGEQYF	TGTGCCAGCAGCGTGGACGGTTTCGGAGAGCAGTACTTC	TRBJ2-7	NA	NA	TRBV5-4
CASSPSGAEKLFF	TGTGCCAGCTCACCGAGTGGCGCTGAAAAACTGTTTTTT	TRBJ1-4	NA	NA	TRBV18
CAISAHRQVNYGYTF	TGTGCCATCAGTGCCCATAGACAGGTTAACTATGGCTACACCTTC	TRBJ1-2	NA	many	TRBV10-3
CSVEDDGVPYEQYF	TGCAGCGTTGAAGATGATGGGGTGCCTTACGAGCAGTACTTC	TRBJ2-7	NA	many	TRBV29-1
CSARDGRENSYEQYF	TGCAGTGCTAGAGATGGTCGGGAAAACTCCTACGAGCAGTACTTC	TRBJ2-7	NA	many	TRBV20-1
CSARDHSGRIRREQYF	TGCAGTGCTAGAGATCATAGCGGGAGAATTCGGAGGGAGCAGTACTTC	TRBJ2-7	TRBD2	many	TRBV20-1
CASSPPTGALQKLFF	TGTGCCAGCAGCCCCCCAACAGGGGCCCTTCAAAAACTGTTTTTT	TRBJ1-4	TRBD1	NA	TRBV7-9
CASSSEGGPYEQYF	TGTGCCAGCAGCAGTGAGGGGGGCCCCTACGAGCAGTACTTC	TRBJ2-7	NA	NA	TRBV6-1
CASSLRAGSPDTQYF	TGCGCCAGCAGCTTGCGGGCGGGATCGCCGGATACGCAGTATTTT	TRBJ2-3	NA	many	TRBV5-1
CASSQLVKTYNEQFF	TGCGCCAGCAGCCAACTAGTTAAGACCTACAATGAGCAGTTCTTC	TRBJ2-1	NA	many	TRBV5-1
CASSLGFLSYEQYF	TGTGCCAGCAGTTTAGGGTTCCTCTCCTACGAGCAGTACTTC	TRBJ2-7	NA	many	TRBV12-3/TRBV12-4